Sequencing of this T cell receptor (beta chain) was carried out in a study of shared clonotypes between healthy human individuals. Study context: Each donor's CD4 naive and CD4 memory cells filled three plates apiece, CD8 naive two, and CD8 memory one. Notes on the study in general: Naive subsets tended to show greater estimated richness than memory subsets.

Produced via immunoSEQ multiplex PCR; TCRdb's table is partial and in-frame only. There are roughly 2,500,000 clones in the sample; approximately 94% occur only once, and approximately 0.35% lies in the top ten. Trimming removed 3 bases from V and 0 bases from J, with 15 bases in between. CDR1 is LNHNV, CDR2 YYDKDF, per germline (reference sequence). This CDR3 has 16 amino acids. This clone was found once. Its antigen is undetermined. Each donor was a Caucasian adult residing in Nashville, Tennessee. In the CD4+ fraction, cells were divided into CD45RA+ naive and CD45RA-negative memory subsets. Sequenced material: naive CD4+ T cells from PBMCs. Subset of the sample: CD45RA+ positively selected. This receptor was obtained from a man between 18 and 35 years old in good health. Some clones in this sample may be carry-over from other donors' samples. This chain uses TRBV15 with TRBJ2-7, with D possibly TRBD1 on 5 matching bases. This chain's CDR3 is CATSRISGHSSYEQYF. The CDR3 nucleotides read TGTGCCACCAGCAGGATATCCGGACATAGCTCCTACGAGCAGTACTTC.